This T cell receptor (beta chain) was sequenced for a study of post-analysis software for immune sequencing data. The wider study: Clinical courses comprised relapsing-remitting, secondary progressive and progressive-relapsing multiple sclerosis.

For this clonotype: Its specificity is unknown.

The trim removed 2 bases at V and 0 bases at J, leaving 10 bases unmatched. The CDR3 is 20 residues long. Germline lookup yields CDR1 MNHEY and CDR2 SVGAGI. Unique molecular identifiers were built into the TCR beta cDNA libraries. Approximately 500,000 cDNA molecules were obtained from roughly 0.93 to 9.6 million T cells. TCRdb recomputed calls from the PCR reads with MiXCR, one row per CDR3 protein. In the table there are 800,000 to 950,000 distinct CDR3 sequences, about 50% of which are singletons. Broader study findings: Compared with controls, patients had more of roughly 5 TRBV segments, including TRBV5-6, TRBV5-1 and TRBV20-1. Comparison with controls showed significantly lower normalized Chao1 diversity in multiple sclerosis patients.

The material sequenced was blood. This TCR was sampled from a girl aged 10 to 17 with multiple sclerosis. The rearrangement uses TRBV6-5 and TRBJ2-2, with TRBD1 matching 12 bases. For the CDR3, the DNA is TGTGCCAGCAGTTACGCATTGGGACAGGGGGCCTACTCGAACACCGGGGAGCTGTTTTTT. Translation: CASSYALGQGAYSNTGELFF.